The table lists the clone carrying this T cell receptor beta chain with a few counts. The target antigen is unknown. The authors reverse transcribed all of the isolated RNA, so sequencing captured expressed TCRB transcripts. Sequencing was performed with immunoSEQ multiplex PCR; in TCRdb, only in-frame clones are kept and a portion is missing. This sample has around 310,000 clones, with 13% found just once. The data are from a study of beta chain features in type 1 diabetes. Overall study findings and caveats: Comparison showed that naive, central memory and Treg TCRB repertoires appeared more similar among patients than among healthy donors. Across all four CD4+ subsets, people with type 1 diabetes showed modestly shorter TCRB CDR3s. Here, the possible influence of HLA type (on TCRB rearrangement) remained unresolved. Since sequencing was performed on cDNA, cells with high TCR expression could be over-represented.

From germline, CDR1 is SGHRS and CDR2 YFSETQ. V dropped 0 bases and J dropped 6 bases, with 11 bases sitting between them. The CDR3 runs 14 residues. The sample comprised naive CD4+ T cells from blood. This sequence joins TRBV5-1 and TRBJ2-3, with D tentatively TRBD1 (5 bases). The source of this sequence is a woman between 18 and 30 years old with type 1 diabetes. The CDR3 spells CASSLEGPRDTQYF. CDR3 nucleotide sequence: TGCGCCAGCAGCTTGGAGGGGCCCCGGGATACGCAGTATTTT.